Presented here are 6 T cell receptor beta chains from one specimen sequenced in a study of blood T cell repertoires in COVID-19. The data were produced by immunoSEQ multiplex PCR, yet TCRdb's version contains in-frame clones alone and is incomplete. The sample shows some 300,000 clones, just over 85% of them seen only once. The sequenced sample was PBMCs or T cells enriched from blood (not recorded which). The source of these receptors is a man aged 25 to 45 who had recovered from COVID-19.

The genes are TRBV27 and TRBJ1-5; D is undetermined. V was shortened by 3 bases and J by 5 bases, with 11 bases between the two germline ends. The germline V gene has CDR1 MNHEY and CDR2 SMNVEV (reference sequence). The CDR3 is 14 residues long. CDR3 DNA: TGTGCCAGCAGTTTGCGGATGATCGATCAGCCCCAGCATTTT. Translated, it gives CASSLRMIDQPQHF.

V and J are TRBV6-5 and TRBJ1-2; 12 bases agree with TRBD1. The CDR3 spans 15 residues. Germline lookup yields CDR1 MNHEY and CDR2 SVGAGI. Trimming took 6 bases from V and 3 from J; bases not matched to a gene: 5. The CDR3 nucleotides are TGTGCCAGCAGCCCCGGGACAGGGGGCTACTATGGCTACACCTTC. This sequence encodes CASSPGTGGYYGYTF.

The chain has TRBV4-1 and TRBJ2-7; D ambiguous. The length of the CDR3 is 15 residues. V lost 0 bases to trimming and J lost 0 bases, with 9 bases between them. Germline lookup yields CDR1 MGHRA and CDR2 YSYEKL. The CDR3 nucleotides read TGCGCCAGCAGCCAAGATTCCCGCAGCTCCTACGAGCAGTACTTC. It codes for CASSQDSRSSYEQYF.

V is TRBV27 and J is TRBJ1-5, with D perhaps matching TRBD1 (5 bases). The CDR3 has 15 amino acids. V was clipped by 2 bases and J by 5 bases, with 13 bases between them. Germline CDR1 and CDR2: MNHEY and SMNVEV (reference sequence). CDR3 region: CASSLGQGTYQPQHF. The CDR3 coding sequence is TGTGCCAGCAGTTTAGGGCAGGGTACTTATCAGCCCCAGCATTTT.

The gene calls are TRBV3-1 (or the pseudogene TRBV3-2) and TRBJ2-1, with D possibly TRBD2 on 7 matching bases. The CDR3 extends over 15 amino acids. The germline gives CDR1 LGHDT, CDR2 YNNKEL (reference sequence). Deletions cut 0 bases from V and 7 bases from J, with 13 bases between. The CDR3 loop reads CASSQEGGPWNEQFF. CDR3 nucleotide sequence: TGTGCCAGCAGCCAAGAGGGGGGGCCTTGGAATGAGCAGTTCTTC.

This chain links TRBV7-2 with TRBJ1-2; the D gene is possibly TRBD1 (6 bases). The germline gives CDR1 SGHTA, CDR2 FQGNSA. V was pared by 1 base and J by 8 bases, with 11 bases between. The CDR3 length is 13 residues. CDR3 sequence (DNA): TGTGCCAGCAGCTTAGACCTCAGGGGAGGCTACACCTTC. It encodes CASSLDLRGGYTF. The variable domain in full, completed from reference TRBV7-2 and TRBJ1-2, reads GAGVSQSPSNKVTEKGKDVELRCDPISGHTALYWYRQSLGQGLEFLIYFQGNSAPDKSGLPSDRFSAERTGGSVSTLTIQRTQQEDSAVYLCASSLDLRGGYTFGSGTRLTVV.